Sequencing of this TCR beta chain was carried out in a study of T cells after yellow fever vaccination. Study findings and constraints: Contamination of FACS-sorted repertoires by abundant clonotypes from the bulk population could occur.

This clonotype was recorded at least ten times. Its target is unknown. One end of the junction does not line up with germline, which may come from a read error. It was through 5'RACE template switching that TCR cDNA was made, with a universal primer site and UMIs added. TCRdb reprocessed the 5' RACE reads via MiXCR and lists one record per CDR3 protein. The table has some 120,000 distinct CDR3 sequences, under 9% seen once. The CDR3 is 12 residues long. Germline V gene lookup returns CDR1 SGHRS and CDR2 YFSETQ. The chain combines TRBV5-1 with TRBJ2-7; TRBD2 aligns across 7 bases. Sequenced material: CD8+ T cells sorted from PBMCs, taken 45 days after the yellow fever booster vaccination. This receptor was identified in a man aged 25-45 years who received the YFV17D yellow fever vaccine. The CDR3 protein is CGKGGGRLLRYF. CDR3 sequence (DNA): TGTGGAAAAGGTGGCGGGAGATTACTTCGGTACTTC. Based on the CDR3 plus reference TRBV5-1 and TRBJ2-7, the full variable domain is KAGVTQTPRYLIKTRGQQVTLSCSPISGHRSVSWYQQTPGQGLQFLFEYFSETQRNKGNFPGRFSGRQFSNSRSEMNVSTLELGDSALYLCGKGGGRLLRYFGPGTRLTVT.